This entry lists 29 T cell receptor beta chains sequenced from one sample in a study of T-cell reconstitution after alpha-beta-depleted transplantation in children. Unique molecular identifiers were incorporated into the prepared TCRbeta library. TCRdb itself ran the PCR reads through MiXCR, one entry per CDR3 protein. The sample contains around 100,000 distinct CDR3 sequences, under 13% of which appear only once. The material was PBMCs, obtained before TCRalphabeta/CD19-depleted stem cell transplant. The receptors shown here come from a boy under 10 years old with acute lymphoblastic leukemia, due to receive a stem cell transplant.

This clonotype was seen only a few times. V and J are TRBV5-1 and TRBJ2-7, with TRBD1 matching over 12 bases. Losses at the gene ends were 4 bases for V and 5 bases for J; bases not matched to a gene: 4. Germline V CDR1 and CDR2: SGHRS, YFSETQ. The CDR3 totals 14 residues. CDR3 loop: CASSPGQGANEQYF. In DNA, the CDR3 is TGCGCCAGCAGCCCGGGACAGGGGGCAAACGAGCAGTACTTC. Combining the CDR3 with reference TRBV5-1 and TRBJ2-7 gives the whole variable domain KAGVTQTPRYLIKTRGQQVTLSCSPISGHRSVSWYQQTPGQGLQFLFEYFSETQRNKGNFPGRFSGRQFSNSRSEMNVSTLELGDSALYLCASSPGQGANEQYFGPGTRLTVT.

The chain links TRBV28 to TRBJ2-7; D unresolved. CDR3 length equals 15 residues. The V gene lost 0 bases and the J gene lost 2 bases, with 11 bases spanning the gap. From germline, CDR1 is MDHEN and CDR2 SYDVKM. Here the CDR3 DNA reads TGTGCCAGCAGTTTATGGGACGAGACCCCCTACGAGCAGTACTTC. Translation: CASSLWDETPYEQYF.

This clonotype was seen a single time. The chain links TRBV25-1 to TRBJ1-1; TRBD1 is a possible D gene (5 bases). Germline V gives CDR1 MGHDK, CDR2 SYGVNS. V lost 5 bases, J lost 5 bases, and 21 bases lay in between. This CDR3 region has 16 residues. The CDR3 loop reads CASSRRAGVTVTEAFF. The CDR3 nucleotides are TGTGCCAGCAGTAGAAGAGCGGGGGTAACGGTGACTGAAGCTTTCTTT.

In this sample, this clonotype turned up a few times. This chain connects TRBV27 to TRBJ1-6; the D is unclear. CDR3 length: 15 amino acids. Germline CDR1 reads MNHEY; CDR2 reads SMNVEV (reference sequence). V lost 6 bases and J 13 bases, leaving 22 bases between the germline ends. CDR3 loop: CASRTRSAAIYPLHF. The CDR3 nucleotides read TGTGCCAGCAGAACCCGAAGTGCAGCTATATATCCCCTCCACTTT.

The CDR3: CASSQGRTDTQYF. The CDR3 region has the DNA TGTGCCAGCAGCCAGGGTAGGACAGATACGCAGTATTTT. The rearrangement links TRBV3-1 to TRBJ2-3; D uncertain. Germline CDR1 LGHDT, CDR2 YNNKEL (reference sequence). V gave up 3 bases and J gave up 3 bases, with 7 bases separating them. The CDR3 consists of 13 residues.

This clonotype was counted ten times or more. The J gene is TRBJ2-5, the V gene TRBV7-2, with TRBD2 matching 11 bases. V shed 5 bases and J 2 bases; nucleotides not matched to a gene: 4. CDR1 SGHTA and CDR2 FQGNSA come from the germline V gene. The CDR3 length is 15 residues. The CDR3, as DNA: TGTGCCAGCAGCCCAGGGACTAGCGGACAAGAGACCCAGTACTTC. This translates into CASSPGTSGQETQYF.

The chain joins TRBV25-1 to TRBJ2-2; either TRBD1 or TRBD2 may supply D (6 bases each). This CDR3 comprises 13 residues. Trimming removed 4 bases at V and 9 bases at J, with 12 bases between. Per germline, CDR1 MGHDK and CDR2 SYGVNS. The CDR3 loop reads CASSGGAARELFF. The CDR3 region has the DNA TGTGCCAGCAGTGGGGGGGCCGCGAGGGAGCTGTTTTTT.

This clonotype came up a few times. V and J are TRBV12-3 or TRBV12-4 and TRBJ2-6; D is undetermined. V was pared by 6 bases and J by 1 base, with 10 bases between. This CDR3 has 15 amino acids. CDR3 region: CASRQHLSGANVLTF. The CDR3 DNA sequence: TGTGCCAGCAGACAGCATCTATCTGGGGCCAACGTCCTGACTTTC.

Many counts were recorded for this clonotype. The chain links TRBV5-1 to TRBJ2-7; the D is unclear. The CDR3 is 16 amino acids. Per the germline V gene, CDR1 is SGHRS and CDR2 is YFSETQ. The V end was cut by 1 base, the J end by 3 bases, with 17 bases between. CDR3 sequence: CASSLSVLSADYEQYF. As DNA, the CDR3 is TGCGCCAGCAGCTTGTCCGTTCTGAGCGCCGACTACGAGCAGTACTTC.

Regarding this clonotype: This clone may be a read error of a much larger clone one base away. This chain joins TRBV7-9 and TRBJ2-7; D might be TRBD1 or TRBD2, each matching 5 bases. Germline CDR1 SEHNR, CDR2 FQNEAQ (reference sequence). The CDR3 totals 13 residues. The CDR3 spells CASSLGTAYEEYF. Written as DNA, the CDR3 is TGTGCCAGCAGCCTGGGGACCGCCTACGAGGAGTACTTC.

V usage is TRBV20-1 and J usage is TRBJ2-1, with a tentative D call TRBD2 (5 bases). This CDR3 contains 15 residues. Trimming took off 0 bases at V and 10 bases at J, with 19 bases between the two ends. Germline CDR1 is DFQATT and CDR2 is SNEGSKA (reference sequence). In DNA, the CDR3 is TGCAGTGCTAGAGATATAATAGCGTGGTCCTTGGAGCAGTTCTTC. Translating gives CSARDIIAWSLEQFF.

The chain links TRBV9 to TRBJ1-1, with D unclear. V lost 1 base and J lost 0, with 10 bases in between. The CDR3 loop spans 15 amino acids. CDR1 and CDR2 from the germline V gene are SGDLS and YYNGEE. The CDR3: CASSVNGDMNTEAFF. CDR3 in DNA: TGTGCCAGCAGCGTAAATGGGGATATGAACACTGAAGCTTTCTTT.

The chain couples TRBV7-8 to TRBJ2-1, with TRBD1 matching 10 bases. The CDR3 loop spans 15 amino acids. V was clipped by 0 bases and J by 10 bases; unmatched bases: 6. Germline V lookup: CDR1 SGHVS, CDR2 FQNEAQ. In DNA form, the CDR3 reads TGTGCCAGCAGCTTAGCGGGGACAGGGGCCGCCGAGCAGTTCTTC. Translation: CASSLAGTGAAEQFF. The full variable domain, in which reference TRBV7-8 and TRBJ2-1 provide the parts outside the CDR3, is GAGVSQSPRYKVAKRGQDVALRCDPISGHVSLFWYQQALGQGPEFLTYFQNEAQLDKSGLPSDRFFAERPEGSVSTLKIQRTQQEDSAVYLCASSLAGTGAAEQFFGPGTRLTVL.

The CDR3 protein is CASGLKLAGGKEQFF. The CDR3, as DNA: TGTGCCAGCGGACTTAAACTAGCGGGAGGGAAGGAGCAGTTCTTC. V gene TRBV11-2 combines with J gene TRBJ2-1, with TRBD2 matching 13 bases. CDR1 is SGHAT and CDR2 is FQNNGV in the germline V gene. J lost 10 bases, V lost 8 bases, and 11 bases had no gene match. The CDR3 runs to 15 residues. Full variable domain (remainder filled in from reference TRBV11-2 and TRBJ2-1): EAGVAQSPRYKIIEKRQSVAFWCNPISGHATLYWYQQILGQGPKLLIQFQNNGVVDDSQLPKDRFSAERLKGVDSTLKIQPAKLEDSAVYLCASGLKLAGGKEQFFGPGTRLTVL.

V gene TRBV5-1 combines with J gene TRBJ2-2; 7 positions match TRBD2. Germline CDR1 is SGHRS and CDR2 is YFSETQ. The CDR3 runs to 15 residues. V lost 6 bases, J lost 5 bases, and 10 bases stayed unmatched. The CDR3 protein is CASTIGGSSTGELFF. CDR3 DNA sequence: TGCGCCAGCACCATAGGCGGGAGTTCGACCGGGGAGCTGTTTTTT.

The V call is TRBV7-9, the J call TRBJ2-2; D is perhaps TRBD1 (6 bases). The CDR3 runs to 14 residues. With 6 bases removed from V and 5 bases from J, the gap between germline ends came to 13 bases. Germline V gene data show CDR1 as SEHNR and CDR2 as FQNEAQ (reference sequence). CDR3 residues: CASSPQGTTGELFF. The CDR3 region has the DNA TGTGCCAGCAGTCCGCAGGGGACAACCGGGGAGCTGTTTTTT.

This clonotype was seen more than once but under ten times. The rearrangement uses TRBV24-1 and TRBJ2-7, with unresolved D. Germline loops: CDR1 KGHDR, CDR2 SFDVKD. This CDR3 is built from 16 residues. V lost 4 bases and J 2 bases, leaving 17 bases between the germline ends. CDR3 nucleotide sequence: TGTGCCACCAGTGAACCGACGGAGCCGCTACCCTACGAGCAGTACTTC. This encodes CATSEPTEPLPYEQYF.

This clonotype came up a few times. The J gene is TRBJ1-3, the V gene TRBV5-1, with no clear D. CDR1 and CDR2 from the germline V gene are SGHRS and YFSETQ. The germline V and J ends were trimmed by 4 bases and 0 bases, with 8 bases remaining between them. The CDR3 runs to 14 residues. Here the CDR3 DNA reads TGCGCCAGCAGCCCTAGCCACTCTGGAAACACCATATATTTT. Translated, it gives CASSPSHSGNTIYF.

This clonotype turned up a few times. The chain employs TRBV5-1 and TRBJ2-7; D gene unclear. V was shortened by 2 bases and J by 6 bases, with 12 bases between the two germline ends. The CDR3 length is 13 residues. The germline V gene has CDR1 SGHRS and CDR2 YFSETQ. The CDR3 is CASSFPSSREQYF. The CDR3 DNA reads TGCGCCAGCAGCTTCCCCTCCTCTCGCGAGCAGTACTTC.

This clonotype was seen many times. This sequence joins TRBV2 and TRBJ2-1; tentatively, D is TRBD2 (5 bases). The CDR3 is 14 amino acids. Germline assignment: CDR1 SNHLY and CDR2 FYNNEI. Trimming removed 5 bases at V and 8 bases at J, with 16 bases between. The chain's CDR3 is CASSPMGAIDEQFF. The CDR3 region has the DNA TGTGCCAGCAGTCCCATGGGAGCTATAGATGAGCAGTTCTTC. Full variable domain (outside the CDR3, taken from reference TRBV2 and TRBJ2-1): EPEVTQTPSHQVTQMGQEVILRCVPISNHLYFYWYRQILGQKVEFLVSFYNNEISEKSEIFDDQFSVERPDGSNFTLKIRSTKLEDSAMYFCASSPMGAIDEQFFGPGTRLTVL.

This clonotype was observed a few times. J is TRBJ2-1 and V is TRBV5-1; 10 positions match TRBD2. Trimming at V came to 2 bases and at J to 1 base, leaving 3 bases not matched to a gene. From germline, CDR1 is SGHRS and CDR2 YFSETQ. This CDR3 is 16 amino acids long. CDR3 protein: CASSLAGGTSYNEQFF. The CDR3, as DNA: TGCGCCAGCAGCTTAGCGGGGGGGACGTCCTACAATGAGCAGTTCTTC.

This chain links TRBV7-3 with TRBJ1-2; D call uncertain. This CDR3 has 13 residues. Germline V lookup: CDR1 SGHTA, CDR2 FQGTGA. Between the trimmed V and J ends, which lost 0 bases and 3 bases, there was a span of 5 bases. CDR3 bases: TGTGCCAGCAGCTTAACAGGCGACTATGGCTACACCTTC. Amino acids: CASSLTGDYGYTF.

The rearrangement links TRBV12-3 or TRBV12-4 to TRBJ1-1, with a weak D call TRBD1 (5 bases). The CDR3 totals 13 residues. Trimming stripped 4 bases from V and 7 bases from J, with 13 bases between. The CDR3 bases are TGTGCCAGCAGTTCCCGGTGGGGGGATGAAGCTTTCTTT. Protein sequence: CASSSRWGDEAFF.

This clonotype was observed many times. V usage is TRBV9 and J usage is TRBJ2-2; D is possibly TRBD1 or TRBD2 (5 bases each). CDR1 and CDR2 from the germline V gene are SGDLS and YYNGEE. Between the trimmed V and J ends, which lost 1 base and 5 bases, there was a span of 12 bases. There are 15 residues in the CDR3. The CDR3 is CASSVSQGETGELFF. As DNA, the CDR3 is TGTGCCAGCAGCGTAAGTCAGGGAGAGACCGGGGAGCTGTTTTTT.

This clonotype was recorded a few times. The V gene is TRBV6-2 or TRBV6-3, the J gene TRBJ2-7; D might be TRBD1 (6 bases). The CDR3 is made up of 15 amino acids. Trimming took off 6 bases at V and 5 bases at J, with 20 bases between the two ends. In germline, CDR1 is MNHEY, CDR2 SVGEGT. CDR3 sequence (DNA): TGTGCCAGCAGGAACATACAGGGTAGGAGCCACGAGCAGTACTTC. This translates into CASRNIQGRSHEQYF.

V and J are TRBV7-8 and TRBJ2-1, with 11 bases aligning to TRBD2. The V segment lost 5 bases and the J segment 7 bases; nucleotides outside the gene matches: 1. The CDR3 spans 13 residues. Looked up from germline, CDR1 is SGHVS and CDR2 is FQNEAQ. CDR3: CASSTSGSNEQFF. The CDR3 coding sequence is TGTGCCAGCAGCACTAGCGGGAGTAATGAGCAGTTCTTC. The full variable domain, its missing parts supplied by reference TRBV7-8 and TRBJ2-1, is GAGVSQSPRYKVAKRGQDVALRCDPISGHVSLFWYQQALGQGPEFLTYFQNEAQLDKSGLPSDRFFAERPEGSVSTLKIQRTQQEDSAVYLCASSTSGSNEQFFGPGTRLTVL.

This clonotype was seen many times. The V gene is TRBV5-6, the J gene TRBJ2-5; TRBD1 is a possible D gene (7 bases). V was clipped by 4 bases and J by 7 bases, with 17 bases between them. The V gene's germline CDR1 is SGHDT and CDR2 YYEEEE. The CDR3 has 14 residues. For the CDR3, the DNA is TGTGCCAGCAGCCTGACAGGGAGGACGGGGACCCAGTACTTC. It encodes CASSLTGRTGTQYF.

V is TRBV9 and J is TRBJ1-2; 8 bases map to TRBD1. Germline V gene sequence: CDR1 SGDLS, CDR2 YYNGEE. Trimming removed 0 bases from V and 2 bases from J; junction bases left unmatched: 9. The CDR3 spans 17 residues. The CDR3 coding sequence is TGTGCCAGCAGCGTAGCCCCGGGACAGGACTCAAACTATGGCTACACCTTC. This encodes CASSVAPGQDSNYGYTF.

The CDR3 sequence: CASSVGVNQPQHF. DNA for the CDR3: TGTGCCAGCTCCGTCGGGGTCAATCAGCCCCAGCATTTT. The V gene is TRBV12-3 or TRBV12-4, the J gene TRBJ1-5; D remains ambiguous. V lost 8 bases and J 3 bases, leaving 11 bases between the germline ends. The CDR3 is 13 amino acids.